The 28 T cell receptor beta chains below come from one sample, sequenced in a study of OX40 agonist ivuxolimab in advanced cancers. Assay: immunoSEQ multiplex PCR; the TCRdb copy retains only in-frame clones and omits some. The profile covers over 50,000 clones, with under 85% appearing a single time and 4% to 5.5% taken by the ten largest. Sequenced here: CD4+ or CD8+ T cells sorted from blood, sampled in a trial of the OX40 agonist ivuxolimab. These receptors were collected from an adult with an advanced solid tumor such as melanoma, head and neck, liver or kidney cancer.

The chain uses TRBV5-6 and TRBJ2-7; D may be TRBD1 (5 bases). V gave up 1 base and J gave up 2 bases, with 10 bases separating them. From germline, CDR1 is SGHDT and CDR2 YYEEEE. This CDR3 has 14 residues. The CDR3 loop is CASSLLDRTYEQYF. CDR3 in DNA: TGTGCCAGCAGCTTGCTCGACAGAACCTACGAGCAGTACTTC.

The chain links TRBV6-1 to TRBJ1-4; possibly TRBD1 for D (5 bases). From germline, CDR1 is MNHNS and CDR2 SASEGT. Between the trimmed V and J ends, which lost 6 bases and 1 base, there was a span of 12 bases. CDR3 size: 15 residues. The CDR3 DNA is TGTGCCAGCAGCCCGGGGACGGTAACTAATGAAAAACTGTTTTTT. Residues: CASSPGTVTNEKLFF.

The chain uses TRBV5-6 and TRBJ2-7, with unresolved D. The V gene lost 0 bases and the J gene lost 1 base, with 11 bases spanning the gap. Germline assignment: CDR1 SGHDT and CDR2 YYEEEE. The CDR3 sequence is 15 residues long. CDR3 in amino acids: CASSLAGPRSYEQYF. CDR3 nucleotide sequence: TGTGCCAGCAGCTTGGCCGGTCCAAGATCCTACGAGCAGTACTTC.

The rearrangement joins TRBV30 to TRBJ2-2, with D hard to call. Deletions cut 1 base from V and 3 bases from J, with 12 bases between. Germline-derived CDR1 and CDR2 are GTSNPN and SVGIG (reference sequence). The CDR3 is 15 amino acids. The CDR3 loop reads CAWSGRAWDTGELFF. In DNA form, the CDR3 reads TGTGCCTGGAGTGGCCGGGCCTGGGACACCGGGGAGCTGTTTTTT.

The chain combines TRBV2 with TRBJ2-3; 16 bases line up with TRBD2. V was pared by 7 bases and J by 6 bases, with 7 bases of the junction left unmatched. Germline V CDR1 and CDR2: SNHLY, FYNNEI. This CDR3 contains 16 residues. The chain's CDR3 is CASNLGLAGGPDTQYF. DNA for the CDR3: TGTGCCAGCAATCTGGGACTAGCGGGAGGGCCTGATACGCAGTATTTT. The full variable domain, rest sourced from reference TRBV2 and TRBJ2-3, is EPEVTQTPSHQVTQMGQEVILRCVPISNHLYFYWYRQILGQKVEFLVSFYNNEISEKSEIFDDQFSVERPDGSNFTLKIRSTKLEDSAMYFCASNLGLAGGPDTQYFGPGTRLTVL.

The gene calls are TRBV6-1 and TRBJ1-5; D is ambiguous. Germline CDR1 is MNHNS and CDR2 is SASEGT. V shed 6 bases and J shed 5 bases, with 11 bases lying between them. There are 13 residues in the CDR3. The CDR3 DNA reads as TGTGCCAGCAGCCCCGAGGAAGATCAGCCCCAGCATTTT. It is translated as CASSPEEDQPQHF.

This chain connects TRBV6-1 to TRBJ2-7, with 7 bases aligning to TRBD1. Germline CDR1 MNHNS, CDR2 SASEGT. CDR3 size: 14 residues. J was trimmed by 2 bases and V by 6 bases; bases with no gene match: 7. As DNA, the CDR3 is TGTGCCAGCAGGGGGACAGTTGGTACCTACGAGCAGTACTTC. Translating it yields CASRGTVGTYEQYF.

The V gene is TRBV27, the J gene TRBJ2-3; no clear D gene. The ends were cut back, 3 bases at V and 3 bases at J, with 10 bases in the middle. CDR1 is MNHEY, CDR2 SMNVEV, per germline (reference sequence). The CDR3 length is 14 residues. The CDR3 loop reads CASSFGSSTDTQYF. The CDR3 nucleotides read TGTGCCAGCAGTTTTGGGTCAAGTACAGATACGCAGTATTTT.

The genes are TRBV9 and TRBJ1-4; no reliable D call. Trimming took off 0 bases at V and 7 bases at J, with 13 bases between the two ends. This CDR3 is 15 amino acids long. Germline V gene data show CDR1 as SGDLS and CDR2 as YYNGEE. DNA of the CDR3: TGTGCCAGCAGCGTAGAAGTGGTGGCGGGTGAAAAACTGTTTTTT. It codes for CASSVEVVAGEKLFF.

The V call is TRBV9, the J call TRBJ2-1; no definite D call. Trimming left V 3 bases short and J 8 bases short, with 18 bases between. The CDR3 covers 15 residues. CDR1 SGDLS and CDR2 YYNGEE come from the germline V gene. The CDR3 sequence is CASSADSYPGDEQFF. CDR3 DNA: TGTGCCAGCAGCGCCGACTCCTACCCTGGGGATGAGCAGTTCTTC.

The chain joins TRBV19 to TRBJ1-2, with 9 bases that match TRBD1. From germline, CDR1 is LNHDA and CDR2 SQIVND (reference sequence). J gave up 6 bases and V 6 bases, and 14 bases lay outside the gene matches. The length of the CDR3 is 16 residues. The CDR3 region has the DNA TGTGCCAGTAGATCCGGGACAGGGCCCCCCCGGAATGGCTACACCTTC. Protein product: CASRSGTGPPRNGYTF.

The chain couples TRBV28 to TRBJ2-7, with no clear D. The ends were cut back, 5 bases at V and 3 bases at J, with 17 bases in the middle. Germline V gene data show CDR1 as MDHEN and CDR2 as SYDVKM. The CDR3 runs to 15 residues. The CDR3 here is CASSASSSVGYEQYF. DNA for the CDR3: TGTGCCAGCAGTGCCTCGAGCTCCGTGGGCTACGAGCAGTACTTC.

This clone was counted between two and nine times. V usage is TRBV2 and J usage is TRBJ2-3; weak D call: TRBD2 (5 bases). V was trimmed by 7 bases and J by 6 bases, leaving 14 bases between them. CDR3 length: 13 amino acids. The germline gives CDR1 SNHLY, CDR2 FYNNEI. The CDR3 DNA follows: TGTGCCAGCATGCAGCCCGGGGAGGATACGCAGTATTTT. It yields the protein CASMQPGEDTQYF.

The J gene is TRBJ2-5, the V gene TRBV29-1; D assignment may be TRBD1 or TRBD2 (6 bases each). Germline-derived CDR1 and CDR2 are SQVTM and ANQGSEA. Trimming removed 3 bases at V and 4 bases at J, with 15 bases between. The CDR3 is 14 amino acids. The CDR3 DNA reads TGCAGCGTTGACGGGGTCGGGGGCGTAGAGACCCAGTACTTC. Amino acid sequence: CSVDGVGGVETQYF.

The rearrangement uses TRBV19 and TRBJ2-2; tentatively, D is TRBD2 (6 bases). Germline V gene sequence: CDR1 LNHDA, CDR2 SQIVND (reference sequence). The CDR3 sequence is 14 residues long. V lost 3 bases to trimming and J lost 6 bases, with 11 bases between them. The CDR3 nucleotides read TGTGCCAGTAGTATCGTTAGCGGTGCCGGGGAGCTGTTTTTT. It is translated as CASSIVSGAGELFF.

J is TRBJ1-4 and V is TRBV5-6; D gene unclear. CDR1 and CDR2 (germline): SGHDT, YYEEEE. The CDR3 loop spans 14 amino acids. The V and J ends lost 2 bases and 0 bases respectively, with 5 bases between them. The CDR3 spells CASSFGATNEKLFF. CDR3 nucleotide sequence: TGTGCCAGCAGCTTTGGAGCAACTAATGAAAAACTGTTTTTT.

The rearrangement joins TRBV2 to TRBJ2-3, with 10 bases that match TRBD2. V was clipped by 5 bases and J by 4 bases; unmatched bases: 6. Germline values: CDR1 SNHLY, CDR2 FYNNEI. CDR3 length equals 15 residues. CDR3 sequence: CASSISGRIPDTQYF. CDR3 DNA: TGTGCCAGCAGTATTAGCGGGAGGATCCCAGATACGCAGTATTTT.

Worth noting for this clone: One junction end disagrees with the germline gene, perhaps due to a read error. V usage is TRBV29-1 and J usage is TRBJ2-7; 7 bases are shared with TRBD1. This CDR3 spans 13 amino acids. CDR1 is SQVTM and CDR2 is ANQGSEA in the germline V gene. CDR3 sequence reads: CSVEETGQVEQYF. The CDR3 DNA reads TGCAGCGTCGAAGAGACAGGGCAGGTCGAGCAGTACTTC.

The chain joins TRBV6-1 to TRBJ1-5; D might be TRBD1 (5 bases). Trimming pared 4 bases from V and 3 bases from J, leaving 7 bases between. In germline, CDR1 is MNHNS, CDR2 SASEGT. The CDR3 contains 13 residues. The DNA of the CDR3 is TGTGCCAGCAGTGGACAGTCCAATCAGCCCCAGCATTTT. Translation gives CASSGQSNQPQHF.

The table lists this clone with a count of one. The chain couples TRBV7-2 to TRBJ1-1; tentative D call: TRBD1 (5 bases). CDR1 and CDR2 from the germline V gene are SGHTA and FQGNSA. V dropped 8 bases and J dropped 4 bases, with 14 bases sitting between them. The CDR3 loop spans 13 amino acids. The CDR3 DNA is TGTGCCAGCGATGGGCGGGGGGGCACTGAAGCTTTCTTT. Translation: CASDGRGGTEAFF. Supplemented by reference TRBV7-2 and TRBJ1-1, the full variable domain reads GAGVSQSPSNKVTEKGKDVELRCDPISGHTALYWYRQSLGQGLEFLIYFQGNSAPDKSGLPSDRFSAERTGGSVSTLTIQRTQQEDSAVYLCASDGRGGTEAFFGQGTRLTVV.

The rearrangement links TRBV15 to TRBJ1-2, with D possibly being TRBD1 (6 bases). Germline V gene sequence: CDR1 LNHNV, CDR2 YYDKDF (reference sequence). The CDR3 totals 17 residues. With 0 bases removed from V and 1 base from J, the gap between germline ends came to 15 bases. The CDR3 loop reads CATSRDYGQLVNYGYTF. The CDR3 region has the DNA TGTGCCACCAGCAGAGACTATGGACAGCTTGTTAACTATGGCTACACCTTC.

This clone was seen once. This sequence joins TRBV19 and TRBJ1-1; 7 bases fit TRBD1. Germline CDR1 reads LNHDA; CDR2 reads SQIVND (reference sequence). The V and J ends lost 3 bases and 4 bases, in that order; junction bases with no gene match: 14. The CDR3 spans 17 residues. The DNA for the CDR3 is TGTGCCAGTAGTATCAATAGAGGAAAGGGGGCGGTCACTGAAGCTTTCTTT. It specifies CASSINRGKGAVTEAFF. Using reference TRBV19 and TRBJ1-1 for the parts outside the CDR3, the full variable domain is DGGITQSPKYLFRKEGQNVTLSCEQNLNHDAMYWYRQDPGQGLRLIYYSQIVNDFQKGDIAEGYSVSREKKESFPLTVTSAQKNPTAFYLCASSINRGKGAVTEAFFGQGTRLTVV.

The table lists this clone with a count of one. J is TRBJ2-7 and V is TRBV15, with TRBD1 matching 7 bases. Germline V gene lookup returns CDR1 LNHNV and CDR2 YYDKDF (reference sequence). V lost 3 bases to trimming and J lost 2 bases; unmatched junction nucleotides: 13. The CDR3 runs to 17 residues. CDR3 residues: CATSSEFLGTATYEQYF. Here the CDR3 DNA reads TGTGCCACCAGCAGCGAATTTTTAGGGACAGCGACCTACGAGCAGTACTTC.

This chain uses TRBV2 with TRBJ2-5, with 8 bases aligning to TRBD1. The trim removed 6 bases at V and 0 bases at J, leaving 6 bases unmatched. The germline V gene encodes CDR1 SNHLY and CDR2 FYNNEI. The CDR3 has 15 residues. The CDR3 sequence: CASSTGGGDQETQYF. Here the CDR3 DNA reads TGTGCCAGCAGCACAGGGGGAGGCGACCAAGAGACCCAGTACTTC.

This chain uses TRBV27 with TRBJ2-2; the D is unclear. V was pared by 4 bases and J by 2 bases, with 8 bases between. The CDR3 runs to 14 residues. Germline assignment: CDR1 MNHEY and CDR2 SMNVEV (reference sequence). Written as DNA, the CDR3 is TGTGCCAGCAGTTATAGAAGAAACACCGGGGAGCTGTTTTTT. It codes for CASSYRRNTGELFF.

The chain is built from TRBV28 and TRBJ2-1; 8 bases fit TRBD1. The CDR3 extends over 14 amino acids. The V gene end was trimmed by 8 bases and the J gene end by 2 bases; junction bases not matched to a gene: 5. Looked up from germline, CDR1 is MDHEN and CDR2 is SYDVKM. CDR3: CASLQTGAYNEQFF. CDR3 DNA sequence: TGTGCCAGCCTGCAGACAGGGGCCTACAATGAGCAGTTCTTC.

The chain couples TRBV18 to TRBJ2-4; D call uncertain. The CDR3 has 14 residues. The V end was cut by 5 bases, the J end by 1 base, with 9 bases between. Germline CDR1 and CDR2: KGHSH and LQKENI. CDR3 residues: CASSEQTAKNIQYF. For the CDR3, the DNA is TGTGCCAGCTCAGAACAGACCGCCAAAAACATTCAGTACTTC.

The gene calls are TRBV29-1 and TRBJ1-2; 10 nucleotides match TRBD1. Germline V gives CDR1 SQVTM, CDR2 ANQGSEA. The CDR3 loop spans 14 amino acids. V was pared by 0 bases and J by 10 bases, with 8 bases of the junction left unmatched. CDR3 amino acids: CSVEDAGTGEDYTF. The CDR3 DNA reads TGCAGCGTTGAAGACGCCGGGACAGGGGAAGACTACACCTTC. Full variable domain (missing parts from reference TRBV29-1 and TRBJ1-2): SAVISQKPSRDICQRGTSLTIQCQVDSQVTMMFWYRQQPGQSLTLIATANQGSEATYESGFVIDKFPISRPNLTFSTLTVSNMSPEDSSIYLCSVEDAGTGEDYTFGSGTRLTVV.